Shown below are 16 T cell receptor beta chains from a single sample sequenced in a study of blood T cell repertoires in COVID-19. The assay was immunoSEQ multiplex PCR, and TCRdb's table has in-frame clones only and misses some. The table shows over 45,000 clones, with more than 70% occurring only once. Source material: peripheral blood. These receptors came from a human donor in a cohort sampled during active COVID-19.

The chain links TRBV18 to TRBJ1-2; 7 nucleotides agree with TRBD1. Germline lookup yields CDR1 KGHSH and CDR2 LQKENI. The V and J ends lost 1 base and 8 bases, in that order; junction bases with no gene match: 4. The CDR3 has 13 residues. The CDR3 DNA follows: TGTGCCAGCTCACCACGAGGACAGGACGGCTACACCTTC. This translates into CASSPRGQDGYTF. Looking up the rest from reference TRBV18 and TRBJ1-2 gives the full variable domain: NAGVMQNPRHLVRRRGQEARLRCSPMKGHSHVYWYRQLPEEGLKFMVYLQKENIIDESGMPKERFSAEFPKEGPSILRIQQVVRGDSAAYFCASSPRGQDGYTFGSGTRLTVV.

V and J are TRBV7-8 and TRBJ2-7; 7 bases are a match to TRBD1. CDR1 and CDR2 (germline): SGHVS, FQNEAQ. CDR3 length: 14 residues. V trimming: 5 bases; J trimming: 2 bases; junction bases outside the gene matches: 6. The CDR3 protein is CASSKRDSAYEQYF. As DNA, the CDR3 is TGTGCCAGCAGCAAACGGGACAGTGCCTACGAGCAGTACTTC. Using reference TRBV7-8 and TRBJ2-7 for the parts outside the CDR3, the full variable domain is GAGVSQSPRYKVAKRGQDVALRCDPISGHVSLFWYQQALGQGPEFLTYFQNEAQLDKSGLPSDRFFAERPEGSVSTLKIQRTQQEDSAVYLCASSKRDSAYEQYFGPGTRLTVT.

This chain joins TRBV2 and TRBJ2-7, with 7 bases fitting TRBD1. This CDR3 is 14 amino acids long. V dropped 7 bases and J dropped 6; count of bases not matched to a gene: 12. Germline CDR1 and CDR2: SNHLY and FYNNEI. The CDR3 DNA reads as TGTGCCAGCAAGGGCCCCGGACAGGTCGGCGAGCAGTACTTC. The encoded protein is CASKGPGQVGEQYF.

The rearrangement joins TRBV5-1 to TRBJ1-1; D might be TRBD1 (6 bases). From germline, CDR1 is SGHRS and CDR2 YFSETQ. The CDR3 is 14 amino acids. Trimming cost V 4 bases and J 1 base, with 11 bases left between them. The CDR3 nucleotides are TGCGCCAGCAGCCTTCGGACAGCGAACACTGAAGCTTTCTTT. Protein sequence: CASSLRTANTEAFF.

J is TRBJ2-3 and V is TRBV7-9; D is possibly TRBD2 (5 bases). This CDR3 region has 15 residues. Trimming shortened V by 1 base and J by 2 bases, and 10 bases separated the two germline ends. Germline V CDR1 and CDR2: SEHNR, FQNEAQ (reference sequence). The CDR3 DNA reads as TGTGCCAGCAGCTTAGGCGGAGCGGTCACAGATACGCAGTATTTT. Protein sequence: CASSLGGAVTDTQYF.

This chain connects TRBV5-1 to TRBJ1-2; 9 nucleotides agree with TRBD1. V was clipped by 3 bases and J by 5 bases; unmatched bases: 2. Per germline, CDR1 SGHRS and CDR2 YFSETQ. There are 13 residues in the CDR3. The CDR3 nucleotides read TGCGCCAGCAGCTATGGGACAGGGTATGGCTACACCTTC. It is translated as CASSYGTGYGYTF.

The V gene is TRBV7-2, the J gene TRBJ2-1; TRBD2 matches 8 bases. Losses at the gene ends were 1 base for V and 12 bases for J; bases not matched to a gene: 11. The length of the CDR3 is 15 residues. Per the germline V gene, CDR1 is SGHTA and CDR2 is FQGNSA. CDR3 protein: CASSLEGGLVHSQFF. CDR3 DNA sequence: TGTGCCAGCAGCTTAGAGGGGGGACTAGTTCACTCGCAGTTCTTC.

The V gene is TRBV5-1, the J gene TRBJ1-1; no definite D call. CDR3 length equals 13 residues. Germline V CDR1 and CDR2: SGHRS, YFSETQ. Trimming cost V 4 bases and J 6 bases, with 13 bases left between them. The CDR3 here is CASSRYSEAEAFF. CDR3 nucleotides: TGCGCCAGCAGCCGATACTCTGAGGCTGAAGCTTTCTTT.

In DNA form, the CDR3 reads TGCAGTGCTAGTGCACTAGCAGGCACAGATACGCAGTATTTT. This translates into CSASALAGTDTQYF. The chain joins TRBV20-1 to TRBJ2-3, with D perhaps TRBD2 (6 bases). The CDR3 extends over 14 amino acids. V was cut by 3 bases and J by 1 base, with 11 bases left in between. From germline, CDR1 is DFQATT and CDR2 SNEGSKA (reference sequence).

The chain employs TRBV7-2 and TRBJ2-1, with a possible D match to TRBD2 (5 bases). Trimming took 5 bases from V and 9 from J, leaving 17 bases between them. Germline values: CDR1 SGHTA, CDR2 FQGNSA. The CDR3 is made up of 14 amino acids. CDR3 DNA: TGTGCCAGCAGCCCAAGTTTCCTAGCCGGTGAGCAGTTCTTC. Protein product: CASSPSFLAGEQFF.

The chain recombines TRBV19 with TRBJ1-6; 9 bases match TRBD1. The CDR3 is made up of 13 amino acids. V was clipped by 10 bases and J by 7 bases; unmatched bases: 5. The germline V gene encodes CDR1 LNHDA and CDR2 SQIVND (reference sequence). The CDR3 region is CATAGTGNSPLHF. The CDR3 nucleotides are TGTGCCACCGCCGGGACAGGGAATTCACCCCTCCACTTT.

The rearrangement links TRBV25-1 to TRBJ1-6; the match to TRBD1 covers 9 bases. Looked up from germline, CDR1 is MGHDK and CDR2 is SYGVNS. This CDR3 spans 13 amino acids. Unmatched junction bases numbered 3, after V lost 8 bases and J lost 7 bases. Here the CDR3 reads CASSGTGNSPLHF. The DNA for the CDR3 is TGTGCCAGCTCGGGGACAGGGAATTCACCCCTCCACTTT.

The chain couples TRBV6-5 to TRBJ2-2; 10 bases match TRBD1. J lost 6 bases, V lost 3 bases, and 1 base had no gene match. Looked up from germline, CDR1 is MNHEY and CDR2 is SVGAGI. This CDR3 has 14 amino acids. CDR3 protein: CASSYGQGAGELFF. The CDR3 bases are TGTGCCAGCAGTTATGGACAGGGGGCCGGGGAGCTGTTTTTT.

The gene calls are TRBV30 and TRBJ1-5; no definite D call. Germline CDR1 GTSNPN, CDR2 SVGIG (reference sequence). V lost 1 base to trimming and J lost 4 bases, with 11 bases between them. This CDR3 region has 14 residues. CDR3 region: CAWSGVGGNQPQHF. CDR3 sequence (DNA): TGTGCCTGGAGTGGTGTTGGAGGGAATCAGCCCCAGCATTTT.

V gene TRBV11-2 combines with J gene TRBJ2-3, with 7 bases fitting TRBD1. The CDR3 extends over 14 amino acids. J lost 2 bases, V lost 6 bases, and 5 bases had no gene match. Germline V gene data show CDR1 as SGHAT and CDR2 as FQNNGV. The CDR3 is CASRPGQVTDTQYF. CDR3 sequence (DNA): TGTGCCAGCAGACCCGGACAGGTCACAGATACGCAGTATTTT. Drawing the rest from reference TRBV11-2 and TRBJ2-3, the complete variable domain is EAGVAQSPRYKIIEKRQSVAFWCNPISGHATLYWYQQILGQGPKLLIQFQNNGVVDDSQLPKDRFSAERLKGVDSTLKIQPAKLEDSAVYLCASRPGQVTDTQYFGPGTRLTVL.

This chain's CDR3 is CASDRGGGISEQYF. CDR3 coding DNA: TGTGCCAGTGATCGAGGGGGGGGGATCAGCGAGCAGTACTTC. The chain uses TRBV6-5 and TRBJ2-7, with a weak D call TRBD2 (7 bases). V was trimmed by 9 bases and J by 6 bases, leaving 21 bases between them. There are 14 residues in the CDR3. The germline gives CDR1 MNHEY, CDR2 SVGAGI.